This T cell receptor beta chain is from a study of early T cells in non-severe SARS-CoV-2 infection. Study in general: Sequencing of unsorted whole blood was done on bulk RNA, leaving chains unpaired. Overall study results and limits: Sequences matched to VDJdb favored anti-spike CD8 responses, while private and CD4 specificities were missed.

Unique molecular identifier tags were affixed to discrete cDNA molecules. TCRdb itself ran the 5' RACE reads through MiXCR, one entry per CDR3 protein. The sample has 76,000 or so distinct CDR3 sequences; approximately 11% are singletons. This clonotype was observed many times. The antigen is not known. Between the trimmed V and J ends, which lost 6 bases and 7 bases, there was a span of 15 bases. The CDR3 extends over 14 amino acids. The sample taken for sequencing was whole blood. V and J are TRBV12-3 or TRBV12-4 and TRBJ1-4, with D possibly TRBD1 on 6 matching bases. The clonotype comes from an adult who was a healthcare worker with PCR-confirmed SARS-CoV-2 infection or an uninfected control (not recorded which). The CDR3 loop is CASSGQPRGEKLFF. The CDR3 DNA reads TGTGCCAGCAGCGGACAGCCGCGTGGTGAAAAACTGTTTTTT.